Listed here are 27 T cell receptor beta chains from one sample, sequenced in a study of T-cell memory formation after mild COVID-19. TCRdb redid the calling of the 5' RACE reads with MiXCR, one entry per CDR3 protein. The profile shows about 470,000 distinct CDR3 sequences, around a quarter of them singletons. Input material: PBMCs or a T cell subset sorted from them (not recorded which). The receptor set was obtained from an adult woman who had mild COVID-19 (a few samples of this study predate the infection). Cell type and time point are not known.

This chain links TRBV6-5 with TRBJ2-7; D gene uncertain. The ends were cut back, 8 bases at V and 1 base at J, with 18 bases in the middle. The CDR3 is 15 residues long. Looked up from germline, CDR1 is MNHEY and CDR2 is SVGAGI. The CDR3 spells CASSIRRHLSYEQYF. CDR3 bases: TGTGCCAGCTCTATTAGGCGGCACCTGTCCTACGAGCAGTACTTC.

This chain uses TRBV5-1 with TRBJ2-3; D not certain. CDR3 length: 15 residues. Looked up from germline, CDR1 is SGHRS and CDR2 is YFSETQ. With 2 bases removed from V and 0 bases from J, the gap between germline ends came to 10 bases. This CDR3 reads CASSFSAVSTDTQYF. In DNA form, the CDR3 reads TGCGCCAGCAGCTTTTCGGCAGTCAGCACAGATACGCAGTATTTT.

This clonotype has just a few counts. The CDR3, as DNA: TGCAGCGTTGAAGATACAGGACTAGCGCCCGGGGAGCTGTTTTTT. Protein product: CSVEDTGLAPGELFF. This chain links TRBV29-1 with TRBJ2-2, with 9 bases fitting TRBD2. CDR1 is SQVTM, CDR2 ANQGSEA, per germline. Germline trimming cut 0 bases from V and 6 bases from J; bases unmatched to any gene: 5. This CDR3 has 15 amino acids.

The chain carries TRBV7-2 and TRBJ2-3; the D is unclear. V was shortened by 1 base and J by 4 bases, with 15 bases between the two germline ends. Germline CDR1 and CDR2: SGHTA and FQGNSA. The CDR3 totals 16 residues. CDR3 region: CASSLDRWAPADTQYF. CDR3 nucleotide sequence: TGTGCCAGCAGCTTAGATAGGTGGGCCCCCGCAGATACGCAGTATTTT.

This clonotype was counted between two and nine times. The J gene is TRBJ2-1, the V gene TRBV20-1, with 14 positions matching TRBD2. The germline V gene has CDR1 DFQATT and CDR2 SNEGSKA (reference sequence). This CDR3 contains 15 residues. J was trimmed by 10 bases and V by 4 bases; bases with no gene match: 9. CDR3 protein: CSAMVGTSGSEEQFF. CDR3 DNA: TGCAGTGCTATGGTCGGGACTAGCGGGAGTGAGGAGCAGTTCTTC.

The chain employs TRBV7-2 and TRBJ1-5; D is unresolved. In germline, CDR1 is SGHTA, CDR2 FQGNSA. The length of the CDR3 is 15 residues. With 5 bases removed from V and 0 bases from J, the gap between germline ends came to 11 bases. The CDR3 coding sequence is TGTGCCAGCAGCGCCGACATTTATAGCAATCAGCCCCAGCATTTT. The encoded protein is CASSADIYSNQPQHF.

The V gene is TRBV24-1, the J gene TRBJ2-5, with TRBD2 as a possible D gene (7 bases). The CDR3 covers 20 residues. The V end was cut by 4 bases, the J end by 2 bases, with 28 bases between. Germline V gives CDR1 KGHDR, CDR2 SFDVKD. CDR3 in amino acids: CATSDLGRTAVGTSQETQYF. The CDR3 DNA follows: TGTGCCACCAGTGACCTCGGGAGGACAGCCGTGGGGACTTCTCAAGAGACCCAGTACTTC.

The V call is TRBV6-1, the J call TRBJ1-5, with D possibly TRBD1 on 6 matching bases. V lost 3 bases, J lost 1 base, and 10 bases lay in between. Per germline, CDR1 MNHNS and CDR2 SASEGT. This CDR3 has 15 amino acids. As DNA, the CDR3 is TGTGCCAGCAGTGAGTGGCAGGGGAGCAATCAGCCCCAGCATTTT. This codes for CASSEWQGSNQPQHF.

The chain joins TRBV4-1 to TRBJ2-5; 12 nucleotides match TRBD2. The CDR3 runs 20 residues. The V gene's germline CDR1 is MGHRA and CDR2 YSYEKL. Unmatched junction bases numbered 18, after V lost 3 bases and J lost 4 bases. This CDR3 reads CASSHPPGELAGGPGETQYF. CDR3 DNA sequence: TGCGCCAGCAGCCACCCCCCGGGGGAGCTAGCGGGGGGGCCCGGAGAGACCCAGTACTTC.

This chain uses TRBV7-8 with TRBJ1-1; the D is unclear. Germline CDR1 reads SGHVS; CDR2 reads FQNEAQ. The CDR3 spans 12 residues. The ends were cut back, 5 bases at V and 11 bases at J, with 15 bases in the middle. The chain's CDR3 is CASSRGNERAFF. The CDR3 region has the DNA TGTGCCAGCAGCCGTGGTAACGAGAGGGCTTTCTTT. Variable domain in full (rest from reference TRBV7-8 and TRBJ1-1): GAGVSQSPRYKVAKRGQDVALRCDPISGHVSLFWYQQALGQGPEFLTYFQNEAQLDKSGLPSDRFFAERPEGSVSTLKIQRTQQEDSAVYLCASSRGNERAFFGQGTRLTVV.

This clonotype was seen more than once but under ten times. This chain links TRBV19 with TRBJ1-1; D is ambiguous. The CDR3 loop spans 14 amino acids. The V and J ends lost 3 bases and 5 bases respectively, with 13 bases between them. CDR1 is LNHDA and CDR2 is SQIVND in the germline V gene (reference sequence). CDR3 residues: CASSISGVWTEAFF. The CDR3 nucleotides read TGTGCCAGTAGTATTAGCGGGGTCTGGACTGAAGCTTTCTTT.

A word on this clonotype: A read error may be the cause here, since a much bigger clone is one base away. The rearrangement links TRBV12-3 or TRBV12-4 to TRBJ2-2; 7 bases agree with TRBD1. Trimming cost V 5 bases and J 0 bases; bases outside gene matches: 3. This CDR3 is built from 15 residues. CDR3 DNA: TGTGCCAGCAGTCGGGACAGCACGAACACCGGGGAGCTGTTTTTT. Protein product: CASSRDSTNTGELFF.

This clonotype has more than one count but fewer than ten. J is TRBJ1-2 and V is TRBV6-5; the match to TRBD1 covers 9 bases. V shed 6 bases and J 5 bases; nucleotides not matched to a gene: 7. Germline V gene sequence: CDR1 MNHEY, CDR2 SVGAGI. This CDR3 contains 14 residues. Here the CDR3 DNA reads TGTGCCAGCAGCGGGACAGGGAGCGGTTATGGCTACACCTTC. Its protein is CASSGTGSGYGYTF.

The chain combines TRBV6-6 with TRBJ2-1; a possible D gene is TRBD2 (5 bases). The CDR3 loop spans 17 amino acids. Trimming left V 0 bases short and J 4 bases short, with 16 bases between. The germline gives CDR1 MNHNY, CDR2 SVGAGI (reference sequence). The CDR3 region has the DNA TGTGCCAGCAGTTACTCGAAACGGGGATTCACATACAATGAGCAGTTCTTC. Translated, it gives CASSYSKRGFTYNEQFF.

This clonotype was seen only a few times. The gene calls are TRBV18 and TRBJ1-1; no clear D. The CDR3 is 13 amino acids. Trimming shortened V by 3 bases and J by 2 bases, and 7 bases separated the two germline ends. The germline V gene encodes CDR1 KGHSH and CDR2 LQKENI. The CDR3 coding sequence is TGTGCCAGCTCACCTAGCCTAAACACTGAAGCTTTCTTT. Translation: CASSPSLNTEAFF.

This clonotype came up a few times. The chain recombines TRBV20-1 with TRBJ2-5; TRBD1 or TRBD2 may be the D gene (5 bases each). The CDR3 has 13 amino acids. V lost 4 bases and J lost 9, with 18 bases in between. CDR1 DFQATT and CDR2 SNEGSKA come from the germline V gene (reference sequence). DNA of the CDR3: TGCAGTGCTAAGGGGACGGCCAAGGAGGCCCAGTACTTC. Translation gives CSAKGTAKEAQYF.

The table lists this clonotype with a few counts. The rearrangement links TRBV5-1 to TRBJ2-3; D possibly corresponds to TRBD2 (6 bases). The ends were cut back, 1 base at V and 4 bases at J, with 10 bases in the middle. This CDR3 spans 14 amino acids. Germline CDR1 is SGHRS and CDR2 is YFSETQ. The CDR3 DNA is TGCGCCAGCAGCTTGACTAGCCCCCCAGATACGCAGTATTTT. This translates into CASSLTSPPDTQYF. The entire variable domain, with the rest obtained from reference TRBV5-1 and TRBJ2-3, is as follows: KAGVTQTPRYLIKTRGQQVTLSCSPISGHRSVSWYQQTPGQGLQFLFEYFSETQRNKGNFPGRFSGRQFSNSRSEMNVSTLELGDSALYLCASSLTSPPDTQYFGPGTRLTVL.

The table lists this clonotype with a few counts. This chain connects TRBV20-1 to TRBJ2-5; 10 nucleotides line up with TRBD2. After removal of 2 bases from V and 6 bases from J, the junction contained 12 bases not matched to a gene. The CDR3 has 16 amino acids. Germline lookup yields CDR1 DFQATT and CDR2 SNEGSKA (reference sequence). The CDR3 region is CSARSPSGGAGQTQYF. The CDR3 DNA reads TGCAGTGCTAGATCCCCCAGCGGGGGGGCAGGGCAGACCCAGTACTTC.

This clonotype was recorded a few times. This chain connects TRBV3-1 to TRBJ2-2; D possibly matches TRBD1 or TRBD2 (5 bases each). The V gene's germline CDR1 is LGHDT and CDR2 YNNKEL (reference sequence). Trimming removed 4 bases at V and 16 bases at J, with 25 bases between. CDR3 length: 15 amino acids. The CDR3 DNA reads TGTGCCAGCAGCCTTGGAGTTGTGGGGGATCGACCTCCGTTTTTT. Translation gives CASSLGVVGDRPPFF. The variable domain in full, completed from reference TRBV3-1 and TRBJ2-2, reads DTAVSQTPKYLVTQMGNDKSIKCEQNLGHDTMYWYKQDSKKFLKIMFSYNNKELIINETVPNRFSPKSPDKAHLNLHINSLELGDSAVYFCASSLGVVGDRPPFFGEGSRLTVL.

This clonotype was counted only a few times. The V gene is TRBV9, the J gene TRBJ1-1; D might be TRBD1 (5 bases). Germline CDR1 is SGDLS and CDR2 is YYNGEE. CDR3 size: 14 residues. Trimming shortened V by 3 bases and J by 5 bases, and 14 bases separated the two germline ends. In DNA, the CDR3 is TGTGCCAGCAGCGGCGGACAAGTGGCTACTGAAGCTTTCTTT. Protein sequence: CASSGGQVATEAFF.

The V and J genes are TRBV4-1 and TRBJ2-1; D is unclear. The CDR3 extends over 12 amino acids. Germline CDR1 is MGHRA and CDR2 is YSYEKL. Trimming cost V 0 bases and J 6 bases, with 3 bases left between them. The CDR3 region is CASSQDLNEQFF. The CDR3 DNA sequence: TGCGCCAGCAGCCAAGATCTCAATGAGCAGTTCTTC.

This clonotype showed up just once. The chain joins TRBV4-2 to TRBJ2-5, with 8 bases lining up with TRBD2. The CDR3 loop spans 13 amino acids. Per germline, CDR1 LGHNA and CDR2 YNFKEQ. V dropped 6 bases and J dropped 5; count of bases not matched to a gene: 5. DNA of the CDR3: TGTGCCAGCAGAAGCGGGAGCGGCGAGACCCAGTACTTC. Amino acid sequence: CASRSGSGETQYF.

V usage is TRBV4-1 and J usage is TRBJ1-1; tentatively, D is TRBD1 (5 bases). This CDR3 is 14 amino acids long. Germline CDR1 MGHRA, CDR2 YSYEKL. V lost 5 bases and J 4 bases, leaving 14 bases between the germline ends. The CDR3 region has the DNA TGCGCCAGCAGCATAGGAGGCGGGGGCACTGAAGCTTTCTTT. Residues: CASSIGGGGTEAFF.

The chain links TRBV20-1 to TRBJ1-2; D might be TRBD1 (5 bases). The germline CDR1 and CDR2 sequences are DFQATT and SNEGSKA (reference sequence). The CDR3 extends over 15 amino acids. V lost 0 bases and J lost 7, with 18 bases in between. Here the CDR3 reads CSAREPGSGVGGYTF. The CDR3 DNA sequence: TGCAGTGCTAGAGAACCAGGGAGTGGGGTCGGTGGCTACACCTTC.

The chain combines TRBV12-3 or TRBV12-4 with TRBJ2-7, with D unclear. Trimming pared 7 bases from V and 5 bases from J, leaving 21 bases between. This CDR3 spans 15 amino acids. The CDR3 nucleotides are TGTGCCAGCACCACCCGGGCAGGCCGGTCCCACGAGCAGTACTTC. Translating gives CASTTRAGRSHEQYF.

The chain couples TRBV19 to TRBJ2-1, with unresolved D. The CDR3 sequence is 15 residues long. The ends were cut back, 3 bases at V and 0 bases at J, with 9 bases in the middle. The V gene's germline CDR1 is LNHDA and CDR2 SQIVND (reference sequence). DNA for the CDR3: TGTGCCAGTAGTATCTTTAGGCTCTCCTACAATGAGCAGTTCTTC. Protein sequence: CASSIFRLSYNEQFF.

The rearrangement uses TRBV29-1 and TRBJ2-7; TRBD1 matches 7 bases. CDR1 and CDR2 (germline): SQVTM, ANQGSEA. The V and J ends lost 4 bases and 2 bases, in that order; junction bases with no gene match: 11. This CDR3 is 15 amino acids long. The CDR3 sequence: CSVVGVGTDTYEQYF. The CDR3, as DNA: TGCAGCGTTGTCGGGGTTGGGACAGACACCTACGAGCAGTACTTC.